The rows below give T cell receptor beta chains drawn from one sample of a study of CD8+CD57+ T cells in acquired aplastic anemia. TCRdb fed the reads into MiXCR, producing one record per CDR3 protein. The sample lists roughly 130,000 distinct CDR3 sequences; around 48% were seen once. Material: sorted CD4+, CD8+, or CD8+CD57+ T cells (not recorded which) from PBMCs. Every receptor here comes from a human donor in good health, serving as a control. Both conserved end residues are part of each CDR3. The D gene is left open where the match is weak. Clone size is stated in some rows and not others, as once, few, many or a class when expanded.

v_gene	j_gene	d_gene	abundance	CDR3nt	CDR3aa
TRBV15	TRBJ1-1	TRBD1	few	TGTGCCACCAGCAGCAAGGGACAGCAAAGGAACACTGAAGCTTTCTTT	CATSSKGQQRNTEAFF
TRBV5-1	TRBJ2-5	TRBD2	many	TGCGCCAGCAGCTTGGATGTGGGAGGGGAGGAAGAGACCCAGTACTTC	CASSLDVGGEEETQYF
TRBV25-1	TRBJ2-3	NA	NA	TGCGCCAGCAGTTACACCCCGGGCACAGATACGCAGTATTTT	CASSYTPGTDTQYF
TRBV4-3	TRBJ1-2	NA	many	TGCGCCAGCAGCCAAGCCAGAGGGGGTAACTATGGCTACACCTTC	CASSQARGGNYGYTF
TRBV20-1	TRBJ2-2	NA	many	TGCAGTGCTAGAGGGTTGGGGGGGAACACCGGGGAGCTGTTTTTT	CSARGLGGNTGELFF
TRBV29-1	TRBJ2-7	NA	NA	TGCAGCGTTGAAGACGGGTCGGGTAGGGAGCAGTACTTC	CSVEDGSGREQYF
TRBV15	TRBJ2-5	TRBD2	NA	TGTGCCACCAGCGGGGCAGGACTAGCGGGAGGCCAAGAGACCCAGTACTTC	CATSGAGLAGGQETQYF
TRBV7-9	TRBJ2-1	NA	NA	TGTGCCAGCAGCTCGTGGACTGACAATGAGCAGTTCTTC	CASSSWTDNEQFF
TRBV20-1	TRBJ2-5	NA	many	TGCAGTGCTAGAGATCCGGTTGGACCGGGGGAGACCCAGTACTTC	CSARDPVGPGETQYF
TRBV7-8	TRBJ1-2	NA	NA	TGTGCCAGCAGCTTAAGGCAGGGATTAGGGTATGGCTACACCTTC	CASSLRQGLGYGYTF
TRBV2	TRBJ2-7	NA	NA	TGTGCCAGCAGTGCGGGGCAGGACTACGAGCAGCACTTC	CASSAGQDYEQHF
TRBV18	TRBJ1-2	TRBD1	many	TGTGCCACCCAGACAGGGAACGGTGGCTACACCTTC	CATQTGNGGYTF
TRBV6-1	TRBJ2-7	TRBD2	NA	TGTGCCAGCAGGGGACTAGCGGGGGGGCGCGAGCAGTACTTC	CASRGLAGGREQYF
TRBV7-2	TRBJ1-4	NA	NA	TGTGCCAGCAGCTCTACCCTTTATGAAAAACTGTTTTTT	CASSSTLYEKLFF
TRBV30	TRBJ1-4	NA	NA	TGTCTCGGGGGGTTTGGAGAAGAACTGTTTTTT	CLGGFGEELFF
TRBV15	TRBJ1-6	NA	once	TGTGCCACCAGCAGAGCCGGGGATCAGACACCCCTCCACTTT	CATSRAGDQTPLHF
TRBV7-2	TRBJ2-3	NA	many	TGTGCCAGCAGCCTACCTAATTCCTTACGCACAGATACGCAGTATTTT	CASSLPNSLRTDTQYF
TRBV5-6	TRBJ2-7	TRBD1	NA	TGTGCCAGCAGCTTCGTGGACAGGGGGCGCTCCGAGCAGTACTTC	CASSFVDRGRSEQYF
TRBV5-6	TRBJ2-5	NA	once	TGTGCCAGCAGCTTGTTAGGACGGCTACAAGAGACCCAGTACTTC	CASSLLGRLQETQYF
TRBV2	TRBJ1-1	NA	NA	TGTGCCAGCGGCTGGAACACTGAAGCTTTCTTT	CASGWNTEAFF
TRBV7-3	TRBJ2-3	NA	many	TGTGCCAGCAGCTTAGGACGGCTCGGAGGAGATACGCAGTATTTT	CASSLGRLGGDTQYF
TRBV7-3	TRBJ2-7	NA	few	TGTGCCAGCAGTCGAGAATACGAGCAGTACTTC	CASSREYEQYF
TRBV19	TRBJ1-2	NA	NA	TGTGCCTGTAGTATACCGGCAGGCTATGGCTACACCTTC	CACSIPAGYGYTF
TRBV7-2	TRBJ2-6	NA	many	TGTGCCAGCAGCCCAGGACAGATCTCTGGGGCCAACGTCCTGACTTTC	CASSPGQISGANVLTF
TRBV7-3	TRBJ1-1	NA	few	TGTGCCAGCAGCCAAGGACCCGGGAACACTGAAGCTTTCTTT	CASSQGPGNTEAFF
TRBV24-1	TRBJ2-7	TRBD2	NA	TGTGCCACCAGTGATTTAGTCGGGGGGGGCCTGGACGAGCAGTACTTC	CATSDLVGGGLDEQYF
TRBV2	TRBJ1-1	NA	many	TGTGCCAGCGACACAGGGCTGATGGGTGAAGCTTTCTTT	CASDTGLMGEAFF
TRBV24-1	TRBJ1-1	NA	NA	TGTGCCACCAAGGGCGCGAACACTGAAGCTTTCTTT	CATKGANTEAFF
TRBV19	TRBJ1-3	NA	NA	TGTGCCACTAAACTTGGTGGGACCGACAAATATTTT	CATKLGGTDKYF
TRBV6-1	TRBJ1-4	TRBD1	many	TGTGCCAGCAGTGAATATGGGACAGCTAATGAAAAACTGTTTTTT	CASSEYGTANEKLFF